This entry describes one TCR beta chain. What it binds is not known. This entry belongs to a study of Ad26.COV2.S vaccination and SARS-CoV-2 variants. The study's findings and limits: Total responses of T cells may have been underestimated by the analyses of TCR breadth and depth.

Specified treatment: some 20 received Ad26.COV2.S at low or high dose, single or two shots; about 5 received placebo; per-sample allocation not given. Sampling took place 63 days after the first vaccine or placebo injection. From germline, CDR1 is SQVTM and CDR2 ANQGSEA. Trimming left V 0 bases short and J 4 bases short, with 15 bases between. The CDR3 totals 15 residues. Sequencing used immunoSEQ multiplex PCR; TCRdb keeps in-frame clones, though not all of them. This sample has more than 400,000 clones; about 90% occur once, and the top ten carry 4.3%. The source is a person between 18 and 60 years old who received the Ad26.COV2.S COVID-19 vaccine or a placebo. The source was peripheral blood, collected in a trial of Ad26.COV2.S vaccine versus placebo. This sequence joins TRBV29-1 and TRBJ1-2; no definite D call. The CDR3: CSVEDVVTDTYGYTF. The CDR3, as DNA: TGCAGCGTTGAAGACGTCGTGACCGACACCTATGGCTACACCTTC.